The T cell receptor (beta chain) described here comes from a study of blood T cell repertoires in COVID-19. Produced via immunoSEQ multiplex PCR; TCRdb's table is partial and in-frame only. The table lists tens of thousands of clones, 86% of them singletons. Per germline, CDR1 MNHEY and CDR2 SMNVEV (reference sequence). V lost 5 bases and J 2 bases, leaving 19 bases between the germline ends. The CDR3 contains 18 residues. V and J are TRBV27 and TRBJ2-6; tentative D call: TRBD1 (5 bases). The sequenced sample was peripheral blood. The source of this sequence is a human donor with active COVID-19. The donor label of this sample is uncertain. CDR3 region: CASSPRRQGAAGANVLTF. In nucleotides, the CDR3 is TGTGCCAGCAGTCCCCGCCGCCAGGGTGCGGCTGGGGCCAACGTCCTGACTTTC.